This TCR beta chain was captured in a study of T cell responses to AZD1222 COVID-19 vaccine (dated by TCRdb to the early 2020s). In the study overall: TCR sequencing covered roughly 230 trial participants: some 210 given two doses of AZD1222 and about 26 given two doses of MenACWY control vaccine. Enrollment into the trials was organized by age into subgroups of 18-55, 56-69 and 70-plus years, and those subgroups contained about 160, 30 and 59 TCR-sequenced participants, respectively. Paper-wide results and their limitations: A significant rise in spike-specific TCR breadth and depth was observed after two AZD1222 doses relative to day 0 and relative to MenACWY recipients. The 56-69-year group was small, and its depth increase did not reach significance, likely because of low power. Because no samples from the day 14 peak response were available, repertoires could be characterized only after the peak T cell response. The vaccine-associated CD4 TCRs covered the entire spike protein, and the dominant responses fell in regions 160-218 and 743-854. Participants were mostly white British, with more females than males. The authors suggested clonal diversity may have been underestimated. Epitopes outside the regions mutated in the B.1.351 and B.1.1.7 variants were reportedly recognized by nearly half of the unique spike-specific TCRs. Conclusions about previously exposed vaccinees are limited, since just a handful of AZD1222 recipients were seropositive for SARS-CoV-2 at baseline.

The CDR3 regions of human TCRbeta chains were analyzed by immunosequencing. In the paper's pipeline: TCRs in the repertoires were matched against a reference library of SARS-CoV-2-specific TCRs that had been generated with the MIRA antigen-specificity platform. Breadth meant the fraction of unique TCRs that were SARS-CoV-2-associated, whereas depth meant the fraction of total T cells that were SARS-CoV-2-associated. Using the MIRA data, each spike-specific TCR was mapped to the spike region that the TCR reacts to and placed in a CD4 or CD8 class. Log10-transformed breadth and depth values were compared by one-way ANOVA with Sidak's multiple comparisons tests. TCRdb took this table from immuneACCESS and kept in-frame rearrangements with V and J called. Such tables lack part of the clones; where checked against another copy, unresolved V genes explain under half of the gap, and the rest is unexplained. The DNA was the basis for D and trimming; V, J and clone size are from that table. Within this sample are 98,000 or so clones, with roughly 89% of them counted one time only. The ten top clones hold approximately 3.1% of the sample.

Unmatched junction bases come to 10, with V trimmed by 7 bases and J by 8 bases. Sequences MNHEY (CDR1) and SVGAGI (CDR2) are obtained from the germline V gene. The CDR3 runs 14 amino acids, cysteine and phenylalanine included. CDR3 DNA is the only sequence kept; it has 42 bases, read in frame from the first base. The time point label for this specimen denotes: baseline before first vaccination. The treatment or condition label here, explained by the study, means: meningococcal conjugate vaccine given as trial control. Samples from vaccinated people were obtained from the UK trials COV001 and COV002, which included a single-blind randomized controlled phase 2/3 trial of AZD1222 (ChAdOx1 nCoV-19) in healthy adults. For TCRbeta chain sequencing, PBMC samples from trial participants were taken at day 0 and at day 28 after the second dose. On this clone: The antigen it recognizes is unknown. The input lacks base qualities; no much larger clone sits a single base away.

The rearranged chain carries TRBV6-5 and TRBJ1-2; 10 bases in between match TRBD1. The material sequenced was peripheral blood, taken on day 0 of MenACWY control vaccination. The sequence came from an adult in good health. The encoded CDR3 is CASTVGQGVRGYTF. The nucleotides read TGTGCCAGCACCGTAGGACAGGGGGTACGGGGCTACACCTTC.